This T cell receptor (beta chain) comes out of a study of T cell changes during pregnancy in multiple sclerosis. The repertoire was sequenced with immunoSEQ multiplex PCR; TCRdb's copy has only in-frame clones and lacks some. Of more than 35,000 clones detected, approximately 94% appear once; the ten largest clones hold approximately 0.39%. The CDR3 totals 16 residues. Trimming removed 4 bases from V and 3 bases from J, with 15 bases in between. Germline lookup yields CDR1 SGHTA and CDR2 FQGTGA. V and J are TRBV7-3 and TRBJ2-2, with D possibly being TRBD1 (7 bases). The sequencing here drew on CD4+ T cells from peripheral blood mononuclear cells, taken in the second trimester of pregnancy. The origin of this receptor is a female donor with multiple sclerosis, enrolled in a pregnancy study. In DNA, the CDR3 is TGTGCCAGCAGCTCTCGACAGGGAGGATACACCGGGGAGCTGTTTTTT. Protein: CASSSRQGGYTGELFF.